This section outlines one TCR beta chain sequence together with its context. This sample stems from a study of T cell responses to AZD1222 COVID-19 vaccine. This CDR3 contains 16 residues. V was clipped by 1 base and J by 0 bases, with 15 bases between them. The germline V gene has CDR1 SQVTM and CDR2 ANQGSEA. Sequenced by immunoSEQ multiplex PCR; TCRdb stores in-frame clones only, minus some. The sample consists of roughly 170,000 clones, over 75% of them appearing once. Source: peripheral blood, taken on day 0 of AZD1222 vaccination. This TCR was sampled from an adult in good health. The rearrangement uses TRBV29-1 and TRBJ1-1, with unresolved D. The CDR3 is CSVEAPQAALNTEAFF. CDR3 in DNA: TGCAGCGTTGAAGCCCCCCAAGCCGCCTTGAACACTGAAGCTTTCTTT.